A selection of T cell receptor beta chains follows, all from one sample in a study of cytomegalovirus exposure and HLA in healthy donors. Generated by immunoSEQ multiplex PCR, the TCRdb table keeps only in-frame clones and is missing some. The sample has some 120,000 clones; around 75% are singletons. Sequences were obtained from PBMCs. These receptors originate from a man aged 25 to 40 in good health and CMV-seronegative. Each CDR3 is given without its conserved first and last residue. Fields, in order: CDR3 protein, V gene.

CDR3 protein: SASGSYEQY
V gene: TRBV20-1

CDR3 protein: AWSRGGPSGEQY
V gene: TRBV30

CDR3 protein: ASSPGQGMSSYEQY
V gene: TRBV6-6

CDR3 protein: ASSFDRVRMVF
V gene: TRBV11-2

CDR3 protein: ASSPRQRGTHNEQF
V gene: TRBV7-9

CDR3 protein: ASWGRVGNQPQH
V gene: TRBV28

CDR3 protein: ASTLEGGLAPYNEQF
V gene: TRBV9

CDR3 protein: ASSTQGANTGELF
V gene: TRBV6-6

CDR3 protein: ASSQDLVAGADTQY
V gene: TRBV4-2

CDR3 protein: ASSVLDYNTGELF
V gene: TRBV25-1

CDR3 protein: SVAGTGDLLY
V gene: TRBV29-1

CDR3 protein: AWSRGTYYSNQPQH
V gene: TRBV30

CDR3 protein: ASSTTGFQPQH
V gene: TRBV19

CDR3 protein: ASSLFAGDRSTQY
V gene: TRBV5-6

CDR3 protein: ASQPDRNTEAF
V gene: TRBV5-1

CDR3 protein: ASSLVVGNTEAF
V gene: TRBV7-8

CDR3 protein: ASSPPRGFNTEAF
V gene: TRBV18

CDR3 protein: SVDSAAATDTQY
V gene: TRBV29-1

CDR3 protein: ASSEAGLSGELF
V gene: TRBV2

CDR3 protein: ASSKPGQPSGLF
V gene: TRBV6-6

CDR3 protein: ASTQSSGRALEQF
V gene: TRBV2

CDR3 protein: ASSTWAGEGYT
V gene: TRBV7-8

CDR3 protein: ASSPESRLGETQY
V gene: TRBV14

CDR3 protein: ASSSPQDGSYEQY
V gene: TRBV4-1

CDR3 protein: ASGALMGPNEQF
V gene: TRBV2

CDR3 protein: ASSDGLAGGHEQF
V gene: TRBV25-1

CDR3 protein: ASSPTSGGANEQF
V gene: TRBV18

CDR3 protein: SVREPYGYT
V gene: TRBV29-1

CDR3 protein: ASSGRGAAYNEQF
V gene: TRBV5-1

CDR3 protein: ASSPVGGNTGELF
V gene: TRBV5-1

CDR3 protein: ASSDREANEKLF
V gene: TRBV10-2

CDR3 protein: ASSQEERGGEETQY
V gene: TRBV4-1

CDR3 protein: ASSQKRSTDTQY
V gene: TRBV16

CDR3 protein: ASSRGRDRGRINYGYT
V gene: TRBV4-2

CDR3 protein: ASSLGGGWQETQY
V gene: TRBV7-2

CDR3 protein: ATSSNLRPQH
V gene: TRBV15

CDR3 protein: ASSLHGGGLGYT
V gene: TRBV28

CDR3 protein: ATGQSNLETQY
V gene: TRBV2

CDR3 protein: ASSLAGREETQY
V gene: TRBV5-1

CDR3 protein: ASSPVGTDTQY
V gene: TRBV27

CDR3 protein: ASSSGTGGQETQY
V gene: TRBV5-4

CDR3 protein: ASSLDRAGEAF
V gene: TRBV5-6

CDR3 protein: ASSTRQETQY
V gene: TRBV7-2

CDR3 protein: ASSQNVDGITTDTQY
V gene: TRBV4-1

CDR3 protein: ASALPGTDTQY
V gene: TRBV27

CDR3 protein: ASSPSSRDRAYEQY
V gene: TRBV9

CDR3 protein: ASSGTSGSQETQY
V gene: TRBV6-4

CDR3 protein: ASSLNRRENTEAF
V gene: TRBV7-3

CDR3 protein: ATLALGYNEQF
V gene: TRBV15

CDR3 protein: ASSRSDRGAGGELF
V gene: TRBV5-4

CDR3 protein: ASSLFPGANYGYT
V gene: TRBV27

CDR3 protein: ASIAGANGDTQY
V gene: TRBV27

CDR3 protein: ASSLRVAYEQY
V gene: TRBV6-6

CDR3 protein: ASSLDSYQPQH
V gene: TRBV5-1